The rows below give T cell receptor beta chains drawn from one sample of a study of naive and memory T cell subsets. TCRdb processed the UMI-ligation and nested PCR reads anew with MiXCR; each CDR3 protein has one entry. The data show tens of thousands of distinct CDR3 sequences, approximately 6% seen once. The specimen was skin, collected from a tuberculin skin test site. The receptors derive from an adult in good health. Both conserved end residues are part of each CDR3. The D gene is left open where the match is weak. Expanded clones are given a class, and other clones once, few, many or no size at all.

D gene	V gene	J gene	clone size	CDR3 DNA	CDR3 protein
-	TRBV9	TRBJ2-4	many	TGTGCCAGCAGCGCCTCGGGGGTCGGGGGAAACATTCAGTACTTC	CASSASGVGGNIQYF
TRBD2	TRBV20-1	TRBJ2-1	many	TGCAGTGCAAGGGACTACCTCCCCTACAATGAGCAGTTCTTC	CSARDYLPYNEQFF
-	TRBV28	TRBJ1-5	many	TGTGCCAGCAGTTTAGGGGTGACAGCATATAGCAATCAGCCCCAGCATTTT	CASSLGVTAYSNQPQHF
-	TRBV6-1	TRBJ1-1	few	TGTGCCAGCAGTGAAGCGCTCCCGTTAAACACTGAAGCTTTCTTT	CASSEALPLNTEAFF
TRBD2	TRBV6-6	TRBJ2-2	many	TGTGCCAGCAGTTACAATAGCGGGAGTTTAGGGAACACCGGGGAGCTGTTTTTT	CASSYNSGSLGNTGELFF
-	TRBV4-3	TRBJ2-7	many	TGCGCCAGCAGCCAAGAGTGGGGGGCGGAGGAGCAGTACTTC	CASSQEWGAEEQYF
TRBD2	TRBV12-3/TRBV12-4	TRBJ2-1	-	TGTGCCAGCAGTTCCGCAACCGGGACTAGCGGAGGGCATGAGCAGTTCTTC	CASSSATGTSGGHEQFF
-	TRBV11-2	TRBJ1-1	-	TGTGCCAGCAGATTAATGGGGGGGCGCATTGCGACTGAAGCTTTCTTT	CASRLMGGRIATEAFF
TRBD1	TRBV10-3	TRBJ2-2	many	TGTGCCATCAGTGAGTGGGACAGCAAAGGGGAGCTGTTTTTT	CAISEWDSKGELFF
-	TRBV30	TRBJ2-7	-	TGTGCCTGGAGTGTACCTGGCCGCTACGAGCAGTACTTC	CAWSVPGRYEQYF